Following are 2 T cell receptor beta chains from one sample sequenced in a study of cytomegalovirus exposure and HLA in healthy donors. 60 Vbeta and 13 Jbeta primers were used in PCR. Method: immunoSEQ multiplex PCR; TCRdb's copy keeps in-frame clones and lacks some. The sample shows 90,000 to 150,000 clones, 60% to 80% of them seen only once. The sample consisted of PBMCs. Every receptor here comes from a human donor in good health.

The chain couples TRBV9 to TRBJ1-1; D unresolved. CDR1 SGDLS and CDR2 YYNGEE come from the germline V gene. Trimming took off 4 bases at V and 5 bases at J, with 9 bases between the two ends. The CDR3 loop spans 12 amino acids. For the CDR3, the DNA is TGTGCCAGCAGCCAAGTCGGGACTGAAGCTTTCTTT. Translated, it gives CASSQVGTEAFF.

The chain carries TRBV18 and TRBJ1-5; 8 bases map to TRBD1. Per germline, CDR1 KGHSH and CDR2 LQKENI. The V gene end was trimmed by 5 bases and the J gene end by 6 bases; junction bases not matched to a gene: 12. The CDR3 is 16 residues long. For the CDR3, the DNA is TGTGCCAGCTCAAGTATCGGACAGGGTTTTTTTCAGCCCCAGCATTTT. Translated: CASSSIGQGFFQPQHF.